The present T cell receptor (beta chain) was sequenced within a study of regulatory T cells in long-lasting Graves disease. General study findings and limits: Reduced TCR diversity was observed in persistent Graves' patients versus newly diagnosed patients.

There are many counts of this clonotype. Antigen specificity is unknown. There are 17 residues in the CDR3. V was pared by 5 bases and J by 6 bases, with 12 bases of the junction left unmatched. Germline CDR1 and CDR2: MNHEY and SMNVEV (reference sequence). Described time point: newly diagnosed GD, antithyroid drugs for less than 3 months. Construction of the TCR library relied on RNA isolated from PBMCs. According to the study, TCR beta libraries were built with iRepertoire HTBI primers and CDR3-region Arm-PCR. TCRdb reprocessed the multiplex PCR reads with MiXCR, giving one entry per CDR3 protein. The sample holds 400,000 to 450,000 distinct CDR3 sequences, about 16% seen once. The same sample was also used in a study of T cells in Graves' hyperthyroidism and ophthalmopathy.

The J gene is TRBJ2-3, the V gene TRBV27, with 12 positions matching TRBD2. This TCR derives from a young woman with Graves disease. This specimen consisted of peripheral blood mononuclear cells (PBMCs), obtained at new diagnosis, from a patient treated with antithyroid drugs. In DNA form, the CDR3 reads TGTGCCAGCAGTCGGACCCAGACTAGCGGGAGTGTGGATACGCAGTATTTT. It encodes CASSRTQTSGSVDTQYF.